The clone carrying this T cell receptor (beta chain) was detected only once. Antigen: not known. There are 14 residues in the CDR3. V shed 3 bases and J shed 6 bases, with 12 bases lying between them. Germline CDR1 SGHTA, CDR2 FQGTGA. The time point was: patch test 3, about 24 weeks after DPC sensitization. Treatment meaning: therapeutic diphenylcyclopropenone sensitization with weekly scalp DPC. Total RNA was isolated from whole blood that had not been fractionated. This sample was taken from a study of human T cells and chemical hapten exposure. As for the study in general: How much TCR each sample yielded varied, mostly because pooled library volumes differed slightly.

It was the library that attached unique molecular identifiers to individual cDNA molecules. TCRdb reprocessed the RACE reads with MiXCR, giving one entry per CDR3 protein. The table records approximately 97,000 distinct CDR3 sequences, less than 35% of them present only once. Study observations and caveats: There was no change with DPC sensitization in TCRs above 1 in 1000 frequency.

This chain connects TRBV7-3 to TRBJ2-1, with TRBD2 as a possible D gene (6 bases). The receptor comes from a man aged 40-49 years with alopecia areata. Some clones in this sample may be carry-over from other donors' samples. Specimen: whole blood, collected in connection with sensitization to the hapten diphenylcyclopropenone (DPC). CDR3 residues: CASSFSGRGNEQFF. The CDR3 DNA sequence: TGTGCCAGCAGCTTTAGCGGAAGAGGCAATGAGCAGTTCTTC.